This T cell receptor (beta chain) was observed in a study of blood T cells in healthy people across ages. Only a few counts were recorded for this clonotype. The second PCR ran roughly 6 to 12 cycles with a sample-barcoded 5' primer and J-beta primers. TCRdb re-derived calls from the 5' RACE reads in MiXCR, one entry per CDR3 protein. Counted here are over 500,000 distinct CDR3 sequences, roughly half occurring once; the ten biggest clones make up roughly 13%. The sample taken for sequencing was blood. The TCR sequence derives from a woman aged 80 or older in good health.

In DNA, the CDR3 is TGTGCCAGCAGTAAATCGGGAGTCTCCTACAATGAGCAGTACTTC. It translates to CASSKSGVSYNEQYF. The rearrangement joins TRBV6-6 to TRBJ2-1; maybe TRBD2 (6 bases). The tail of the sequence fits TRBJ2-7 better, so the J call may be wrong. In germline, CDR1 is MNHNY, CDR2 SVGAGI (reference sequence). This CDR3 spans 15 amino acids.